The clone carrying this TCR beta chain occurred many times. Found in a library prepared for alpha chains, this beta chain is an off-target read, and its abundance has little meaning. Each TCR cDNA molecule carried a unique molecular identifier. A single record per CDR3 protein comes from TCRdb applying MiXCR to the 5' RACE reads. The table shows over 9,500 distinct CDR3 sequences, with roughly 3.5% occurring only once. This sample was included in a study of spatial heterogeneity in lung cancer. Time point: sample taken at primary tumor resection. Unsorted whole RNA of tumor, nontumor lung or frozen PBMC was sequenced. This clonotype originated in a female donor with early-stage non-small cell lung cancer. The starting material was PBMCs, obtained at surgery.

Here the CDR3 reads CASSPGTANYGYTF. In DNA form, the CDR3 reads TGTGCCAGCAGCCCCGGGACAGCAAACTATGGCTACACCTTC. The J gene is TRBJ1-2, the V gene TRBV14; 7 positions match TRBD1. The CDR3 length is 14 residues. CDR1 and CDR2 from the germline V gene are SGHDN and FVKESK. V shed 4 bases and J 2 bases; nucleotides not matched to a gene: 4.